The clone carrying this T cell receptor beta chain was detected once. This entry comes from a study of blood T cell repertoires in COVID-19. Overall study: COVID-19 samples collected from the United States, Italy and Spain covered acute and convalescent phases. The cDNA or gDNA used as material had been derived from T cells, B-cell-depleted T cells, or PBMCs.

Germline V CDR1 and CDR2: SGHRS, YFSETQ. The CDR3 extends over 15 amino acids. Trimming pared 0 bases from V and 3 bases from J, leaving 9 bases between. Authors' processing steps: Reference gene primer amplification gave nucleated cell count estimates. Clones were sequenced by immunoSEQ multiplex PCR, and TCRdb holds only the in-frame ones, with some missing. The V and J calls and the clone size are those of that table, but D and trimming were determined from the DNA. This repertoire shows 110,000 or so clones, about 86% found once; its top ten account for 30% to 45%. The chain uses TRBV5-1 and TRBJ1-4; D gene ambiguous. Sequencing input: peripheral blood. The TCR was taken from a man of 80 years or more with acute or convalescent COVID-19. CDR3 amino acids: CASSLAGFANEKLFF. The CDR3 region has the DNA TGCGCCAGCAGCTTGGCGGGTTTTGCTAATGAAAAACTGTTTTTT.